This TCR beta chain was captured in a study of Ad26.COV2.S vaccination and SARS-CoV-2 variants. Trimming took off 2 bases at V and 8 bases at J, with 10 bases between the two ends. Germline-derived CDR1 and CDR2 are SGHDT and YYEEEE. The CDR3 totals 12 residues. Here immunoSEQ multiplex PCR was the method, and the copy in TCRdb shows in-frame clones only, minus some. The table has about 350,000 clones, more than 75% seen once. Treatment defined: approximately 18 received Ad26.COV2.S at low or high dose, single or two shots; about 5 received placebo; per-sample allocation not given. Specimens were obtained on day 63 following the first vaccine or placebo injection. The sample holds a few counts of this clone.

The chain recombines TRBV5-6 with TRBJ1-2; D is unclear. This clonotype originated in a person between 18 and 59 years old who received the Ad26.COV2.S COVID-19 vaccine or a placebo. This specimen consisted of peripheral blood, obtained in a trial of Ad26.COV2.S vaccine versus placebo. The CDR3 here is CASSLEVGGYTF. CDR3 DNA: TGTGCCAGCAGCTTAGAAGTTGGGGGCTACACCTTC.